The 22 T cell receptor beta chains reported below all come from one sample, sequenced in a study of T cell changes during pregnancy in multiple sclerosis. TCRdb's copy holds only in-frame clones and misses some; the assay was immunoSEQ multiplex PCR. The sample gives tens of thousands of clones, 95% to 97% of which show up once; 0.89% is in the top ten. Sequenced material: peripheral blood, taken in the second trimester of pregnancy. The receptors originated from a female donor with multiple sclerosis, enrolled in a pregnancy study.

The chain is built from TRBV21-1 and TRBJ2-5; the table gives TRBD2 as D, unverified against the DNA. TRBV21-1 is tagged as a pseudogene. The CDR3 spans 19 residues. The CDR3 spells CASSLRLAGGPGGGETQYF. DNA for the CDR3: TGTGCCAGCAGCCTACGACTAGCGGGAGGGCCTGGGGGCGGAGAGACCCAGTACTTC.

The V gene is TRBV6-1, the J gene TRBJ1-5; 7 nucleotides align to TRBD1. Germline trimming cut 2 bases from V and 0 bases from J; bases unmatched to any gene: 4. There are 16 residues in the CDR3. Germline CDR1 reads MNHNS; CDR2 reads SASEGT. The CDR3 nucleotides are TGTGCCAGCAGTGAAAGGACAGGCCCTAGCAATCAGCCCCAGCATTTT. Its protein is CASSERTGPSNQPQHF.

This chain connects TRBV19 to TRBJ1-5; 7 nucleotides line up with TRBD1. This CDR3 is 15 amino acids long. After removal of 0 bases from V and 7 bases from J, the junction contained 6 bases not matched to a gene. Germline V gene data show CDR1 as LNHDA and CDR2 as SQIVND (reference sequence). In nucleotides, the CDR3 is TGTGCCAGTAGTATAGATCGAGGGGGCGGGCAGCCCCAGCATTTT. This codes for CASSIDRGGGQPQHF.

The rearrangement uses TRBV6-1 and TRBJ2-7, with D perhaps TRBD1 (5 bases). Germline assignment: CDR1 MNHNS and CDR2 SASEGT. The CDR3 length is 12 residues. V lost 6 bases to trimming and J lost 5 bases, with 11 bases between them. CDR3 sequence: CASRGPVNEQYF. CDR3 sequence (DNA): TGTGCCAGCAGGGGGCCGGTTAACGAGCAGTACTTC.

The chain has TRBV10-3 and TRBJ1-5; 8 nucleotides match TRBD1. With V trimmed by 10 bases and J by 0 bases, 8 bases remained unmatched. From germline, CDR1 is ENHRY and CDR2 SYGVKD. CDR3 length: 15 residues. The CDR3 sequence: CATRQGLASNQPQHF. CDR3 in DNA: TGTGCCACCCGACAGGGGCTAGCTAGCAATCAGCCCCAGCATTTT.

V gene TRBV9 combines with J gene TRBJ1-2, with D perhaps matching TRBD1 (6 bases). The V gene's germline CDR1 is SGDLS and CDR2 YYNGEE. The CDR3 is 12 amino acids. The V end was cut by 7 bases, the J end by 3 bases, with 10 bases between. The CDR3 nucleotides read TGTGCCAGCGGGGGACAAGACTATGGCTACACCTTC. This translates into CASGGQDYGYTF.

The CDR3 DNA is TGCGCCAGCAAGCGTACGAACCGGGGGGGCCGAGAGACCCAGTACTTC. It encodes CASKRTNRGGRETQYF. This rearrangement joins TRBV5-1 to TRBJ2-5, with 8 bases fitting TRBD2. After removal of 6 bases from V and 4 bases from J, the junction contained 14 bases not matched to a gene. Germline CDR1 SGHRS, CDR2 YFSETQ. The CDR3 is 16 amino acids.

The chain is built from TRBV6-6 and TRBJ2-5; 7 nucleotides line up with TRBD2. CDR1 and CDR2 from the germline V gene are MNHNY and SVGAGI (reference sequence). The CDR3 loop spans 15 amino acids. V gave up 2 bases and J gave up 3 bases; unmatched junction bases: 6. In DNA, the CDR3 is TGTGCCAGCAGTTACCCGACGGGGGGTAAAGAGACCCAGTACTTC. It yields the protein CASSYPTGGKETQYF.

A single count supports this clone. Here the CDR3 reads CASSPTATEAFF. The CDR3 DNA sequence: TGTGCCAGTAGTCCGACTGCCACTGAAGCTTTCTTT. The chain employs TRBV19 and TRBJ1-1; D gene unclear. Germline values: CDR1 LNHDA, CDR2 SQIVND (reference sequence). CDR3 size: 12 residues. V shed 5 bases and J shed 4 bases, with 8 bases lying between them. The full variable domain, completed using reference TRBV19 and TRBJ1-1, is DGGITQSPKYLFRKEGQNVTLSCEQNLNHDAMYWYRQDPGQGLRLIYYSQIVNDFQKGDIAEGYSVSREKKESFPLTVTSAQKNPTAFYLCASSPTATEAFFGQGTRLTVV.

The chain is built from TRBV23-1 and TRBJ1-2; 10 positions agree with TRBD1. TRBV23-1 is designated an ORF whose function remains uncertain. This CDR3 spans 22 amino acids. The V gene end was trimmed by 0 bases and the J gene end by 2 bases; junction bases not matched to a gene: 21. The CDR3 spells CASSQSRNPSGTGEYANYGYTF. For the CDR3, the DNA is TGCGCCAGCAGTCAATCGCGAAACCCCTCCGGGACAGGGGAGTACGCGAACTATGGCTACACCTTC.

The rearrangement links TRBV25-1 to TRBJ1-1; D may be TRBD1 (5 bases). The CDR3 extends over 12 amino acids. V was cut by 3 bases and J by 8 bases, with 10 bases left in between. In germline, CDR1 is MGHDK, CDR2 SYGVNS. The CDR3 coding sequence is TGTGCCAGCAGTGACTCAAGGACAGAAGCTTTCTTT. This translates into CASSDSRTEAFF.

The rearrangement joins TRBV6-6 to TRBJ2-3; 13 bases are shared with TRBD2. After removal of 7 bases from V and 4 bases from J, the junction contained 8 bases not matched to a gene. The CDR3 has 16 residues. CDR1 is MNHNY, CDR2 SVGAGI, per germline (reference sequence). The CDR3 spells CASNLLAGGPADTQYF. In DNA form, the CDR3 reads TGTGCCAGCAATCTACTAGCGGGGGGGCCCGCAGATACGCAGTATTTT.

The chain recombines TRBV20-1 with TRBJ2-4; 7 bases agree with TRBD1. Unmatched junction bases numbered 0, after V lost 3 bases and J lost 7 bases. The CDR3 contains 11 residues. Germline values: CDR1 DFQATT, CDR2 SNEGSKA (reference sequence). The chain's CDR3 is CSARTGNIQYF. CDR3 coding DNA: TGCAGTGCTAGGACAGGGAACATTCAGTACTTC.

The chain couples TRBV7-2 to TRBJ1-5; D possibly corresponds to TRBD1 (5 bases). Trimming removed 5 bases at V and 4 bases at J, with 9 bases between. The CDR3 is made up of 13 amino acids. CDR1 SGHTA and CDR2 FQGNSA come from the germline V gene. This CDR3 is CASSAGRNQPQHF. CDR3 coding DNA: TGTGCCAGCAGCGCGGGGCGGAATCAGCCCCAGCATTTT.

This chain uses TRBV5-5 with TRBJ2-5; no definite D call. The ends were cut back, 0 bases at V and 4 bases at J, with 16 bases in the middle. Germline-derived CDR1 and CDR2 are SGHKS and YYEKEE (reference sequence). CDR3 length: 16 amino acids. CDR3 loop: CASSLGRLLSTETQYF. The DNA of the CDR3 is TGTGCCAGCAGCTTGGGGCGGCTGTTATCCACAGAGACCCAGTACTTC.

V and J are TRBV19 and TRBJ1-5; D may be TRBD1 (6 bases). Trimming pared 5 bases from V and 2 bases from J, leaving 13 bases between. CDR1 is LNHDA and CDR2 is SQIVND in the germline V gene (reference sequence). CDR3 size: 15 residues. The CDR3 loop is CASSGGQVGNQPQHF. Written as DNA, the CDR3 is TGTGCCAGTAGTGGGGGACAAGTCGGCAATCAGCCCCAGCATTTT.

The CDR3 DNA reads as TGCGCCAGCAGCTCCGATGGGACAGTTGGATATGGCTACACCTTC. Translating it yields CASSSDGTVGYGYTF. The chain links TRBV5-1 to TRBJ1-2, with 7 bases identical to TRBD1. CDR1 SGHRS and CDR2 YFSETQ come from the germline V gene. CDR3 length: 15 residues. V was pared by 3 bases and J by 5 bases, with 10 bases of the junction left unmatched. The complete variable domain, with remaining parts taken from reference TRBV5-1 and TRBJ1-2, reads KAGVTQTPRYLIKTRGQQVTLSCSPISGHRSVSWYQQTPGQGLQFLFEYFSETQRNKGNFPGRFSGRQFSNSRSEMNVSTLELGDSALYLCASSSDGTVGYGYTFGSGTRLTVV.

The chain recombines TRBV5-1 with TRBJ1-1; D is unresolved. The V end was cut by 2 bases, the J end by 5 bases, with 19 bases between. The CDR3 has 16 residues. Germline V gene lookup returns CDR1 SGHRS and CDR2 YFSETQ. This CDR3 reads CASSLRTSGGGTEAFF. As DNA, the CDR3 is TGCGCCAGCAGCTTACGGACCTCAGGAGGCGGAACTGAAGCTTTCTTT.

The rearrangement joins TRBV10-1 to TRBJ2-1; no clear D. Germline-derived CDR1 and CDR2 are WNHNN and SYGVQD (reference sequence). This CDR3 is 13 amino acids long. With 3 bases removed from V and 10 bases from J, the gap between germline ends came to 13 bases. CDR3 loop: CASSDLIPAEQFF. The CDR3, as DNA: TGCGCCAGCAGTGACCTGATCCCTGCGGAGCAGTTCTTC.

The genes are TRBV28 and TRBJ1-4, with D perhaps TRBD1 (5 bases). CDR3 length equals 17 residues. V was shortened by 2 bases and J by 5 bases, with 18 bases between the two germline ends. CDR1 MDHEN and CDR2 SYDVKM come from the germline V gene. The CDR3 loop is CASSLSSQGYQNEKLFF. The CDR3 DNA is TGTGCCAGCAGTTTAAGCAGCCAGGGATATCAAAATGAAAAACTGTTTTTT.

V and J are TRBV2 and TRBJ1-4; the D gene is possibly TRBD1 (5 bases). Trimming shortened V by 6 bases and J by 8 bases, and 19 bases separated the two germline ends. This CDR3 has 15 residues. Germline-derived CDR1 and CDR2 are SNHLY and FYNNEI. CDR3 nucleotides: TGTGCCAGCAGAACTACAGGCTTACCGAAGGAAAAACTGTTTTTT. It translates to CASRTTGLPKEKLFF.

This chain uses TRBV7-9 with TRBJ1-1, with D unresolved. Trimming shortened V by 2 bases and J by 1 base, and 5 bases separated the two germline ends. The CDR3 spans 13 residues. Germline lookup yields CDR1 SEHNR and CDR2 FQNEAQ (reference sequence). The CDR3 DNA is TGTGCCAGCAGCTTATTCGGGAACACTGAAGCTTTCTTT. Translating gives CASSLFGNTEAFF.